The 19 T cell receptor beta chains in this list originate from one sample, sequenced in a study of CD8 T cells in Susac syndrome. When the RNA was reverse transcribed, random hexamers were used with an input of roughly 0.45 to 1 ug. TCRdb re-called the immunoSEQ multiplex PCR reads with MiXCR, one entry per CDR3 protein. The sample comprises about 170,000 distinct CDR3 sequences, more than 95% of which are singletons, and around 0.12% rests with the top ten. Specimen: CD4+ T cells from PBMCs. The receptors shown here come from a human donor with Susac syndrome.

This clonotype appeared a single time. The rearrangement uses TRBV13 and TRBJ1-2, with D possibly being TRBD1 (5 bases). This CDR3 has 14 amino acids. CDR1 is PRHDT, CDR2 FYEKMQ, per germline (reference sequence). Trimming took off 5 bases at V and 0 bases at J, with 10 bases between the two ends. The CDR3 DNA reads TGTGCCAGCAGCAACGGGGCTACTAACTATGGCTACACCTTC. Translated, it gives CASSNGATNYGYTF.

The chain links TRBV2 to TRBJ1-1; D is perhaps TRBD1 (5 bases). The V end was cut by 7 bases, the J end by 0 bases, with 6 bases between. The V gene's germline CDR1 is SNHLY and CDR2 FYNNEI. This CDR3 comprises 12 residues. CDR3 bases: TGTGCCAGCAAGGGGTTGAACACTGAAGCTTTCTTT. Translating gives CASKGLNTEAFF.

The chain combines TRBV5-4 with TRBJ2-7; D is undetermined. The germline V and J ends were trimmed by 4 bases and 6 bases, with 14 bases remaining between them. The CDR3 is made up of 13 amino acids. The germline V gene has CDR1 SGHNT and CDR2 YYREEE (reference sequence). The CDR3 DNA follows: TGTGCCAGCAGCCCAACCGACTCGGCCGAGCAGTACTTC. It specifies CASSPTDSAEQYF.

The V gene is TRBV11-2, the J gene TRBJ2-7, with TRBD2 as a possible D gene (5 bases). CDR3 size: 15 residues. V gave up 6 bases and J gave up 0 bases, with 15 bases separating them. Germline loops: CDR1 SGHAT, CDR2 FQNNGV. The CDR3 region has the DNA TGTGCCAGCAGTCCGCGGACTTCGAGCTCCTACGAGCAGTACTTC. Its translation is CASSPRTSSSYEQYF. Drawing the rest from reference TRBV11-2 and TRBJ2-7, the complete variable domain is EAGVAQSPRYKIIEKRQSVAFWCNPISGHATLYWYQQILGQGPKLLIQFQNNGVVDDSQLPKDRFSAERLKGVDSTLKIQPAKLEDSAVYLCASSPRTSSSYEQYFGPGTRLTVT.

The CDR3 nucleotides are TGTGCCAGCAGTTACGCGACGTGGCCTCGCGAGCAGTACGTC. Translation: CASSYATWPREQYV. V gene TRBV6-2 or TRBV6-3 combines with J gene TRBJ2-7, with D unresolved. The CDR3 sequence is 14 residues long. Germline V gene data show CDR1 as MNHEY and CDR2 as SVGEGT. The V and J ends lost 2 bases and 6 bases respectively, with 14 bases between them.

V is TRBV6-2 or TRBV6-3 and J is TRBJ2-1; D could derive from TRBD1 or TRBD2 (6 bases each). CDR3 length equals 15 residues. Trimming cost V 5 bases and J 7 bases, with 18 bases left between them. Per germline, CDR1 MNHEY and CDR2 SVGEGT. DNA for the CDR3: TGTGCCAGCAGTCCGGGGGCAGCAAAGCGTAATGAGCAGTTCTTC. Translation: CASSPGAAKRNEQFF.

The V and J genes are TRBV4-2 and TRBJ2-3; D is undetermined. Trimming left V 1 base short and J 5 bases short, with 4 bases between. CDR1 LGHNA and CDR2 YNFKEQ come from the germline V gene. This CDR3 has 12 residues. The CDR3 sequence: CASSQARDTQYF. CDR3 sequence (DNA): TGTGCCAGCAGCCAAGCTAGAGATACGCAGTATTTT.

This clonotype was recorded only once. The chain employs TRBV2 and TRBJ2-1, with 8 positions matching TRBD2. J gave up 7 bases and V 9 bases, and 14 bases lay outside the gene matches. The CDR3 extends over 15 amino acids. Germline values: CDR1 SNHLY, CDR2 FYNNEI. The CDR3 here is CASRSLAGRGNEQFF. The CDR3 coding sequence is TGTGCCAGTCGATCCCTAGCGGGCCGGGGAAATGAGCAGTTCTTC.

The chain employs TRBV27 and TRBJ2-2; 10 bases are a match to TRBD2. From germline, CDR1 is MNHEY and CDR2 SMNVEV (reference sequence). The J segment lost 3 bases and the V segment lost 6 bases, leaving 7 bases of the junction unmatched. The CDR3 is 16 amino acids. In nucleotides, the CDR3 is TGTGCCAGCAGAGTAGGGACTAGCGCTTACACCGGGGAGCTGTTTTTT. This codes for CASRVGTSAYTGELFF.

This rearrangement joins TRBV7-2 to TRBJ2-1; the D is unclear. The CDR3 is 14 amino acids. Germline V gives CDR1 SGHTA, CDR2 FQGNSA. Trimming took 3 bases from V and 3 from J, leaving 9 bases between them. The CDR3 spells CASSLQSNYNEQFF. In DNA, the CDR3 is TGTGCCAGCAGCTTGCAGAGCAACTACAATGAGCAGTTCTTC.

V gene TRBV14 combines with J gene TRBJ1-2; no firm D call. Germline CDR1 SGHDN, CDR2 FVKESK. The CDR3 is 15 amino acids. The V end lost 1 base, the J end lost 8 bases, and 17 bases lay between the germline ends. The CDR3 DNA follows: TGTGCCAGCAGCCAAGCCATGGCTCCCGGATGGGGCTACACCTTC. Translating it yields CASSQAMAPGWGYTF.

The rearrangement joins TRBV5-1 to TRBJ2-5, with 10 bases that match TRBD2. Germline-derived CDR1 and CDR2 are SGHRS and YFSETQ. V dropped 6 bases and J dropped 0; count of bases not matched to a gene: 8. The CDR3 loop spans 16 amino acids. CDR3 nucleotide sequence: TGCGCCAGCACCCGTTCTAGCGGGGGATACCAAGAGACCCAGTACTTC. It translates to CASTRSSGGYQETQYF.

The J gene is TRBJ2-1, the V gene TRBV9; the match to TRBD2 covers 9 bases. From germline, CDR1 is SGDLS and CDR2 YYNGEE. This CDR3 is built from 16 residues. V lost 0 bases to trimming and J lost 8 bases; unmatched junction nucleotides: 9. This chain's CDR3 is CASSVGETSGQDEQFF. The CDR3 DNA follows: TGTGCCAGCAGCGTAGGGGAGACTAGCGGTCAAGATGAGCAGTTCTTC.

The chain links TRBV7-9 to TRBJ2-5; no clear D. The CDR3 loop spans 14 amino acids. Between the trimmed V and J ends, which lost 4 bases and 1 base, there was a span of 10 bases. Per germline, CDR1 SEHNR and CDR2 FQNEAQ (reference sequence). The CDR3 DNA sequence: TGTGCCAGCAGCTCCTGGCGGCCCCAAGAGACCCAGTACTTC. Translation: CASSSWRPQETQYF.

The genes are TRBV9 and TRBJ1-6; 7 bases agree with TRBD1. V shed 3 bases, J shed 7 bases, and the junction held 10 bases outside the gene matches. CDR1 and CDR2 from the germline V gene are SGDLS and YYNGEE. The CDR3 sequence is 16 residues long. CDR3 sequence: CASSDFARGRNSPLHF. The CDR3 DNA follows: TGTGCCAGCAGCGACTTTGCGAGGGGGCGGAATTCACCCCTCCACTTT.

The rearrangement uses TRBV21-1 and TRBJ2-1. TRBV21-1 is marked as a pseudogene. The CDR3 runs to 13 residues. The CDR3 bases are TGTGCCAGCAGCAAAGACCCGAGTGATGAGCAGTTCTTC. It encodes CASSKDPSDEQFF.

The rearrangement links TRBV7-2 to TRBJ2-1, with unresolved D. V lost 2 bases, J lost 6 bases, and 5 bases lay in between. Germline V gene data show CDR1 as SGHTA and CDR2 as FQGNSA. The CDR3 runs 12 residues. CDR3 residues: CASSLQRNEQFF. The CDR3 region has the DNA TGTGCCAGCAGCTTACAGCGCAATGAGCAGTTCTTC.

V usage is TRBV29-1 and J usage is TRBJ1-2; 7 nucleotides line up with TRBD1. CDR1 and CDR2 (germline): SQVTM, ANQGSEA. The CDR3 totals 14 residues. J lost 6 bases, V lost 2 bases, and 9 bases had no gene match. Written as DNA, the CDR3 is TGCAGCGTTGAACTGGCGACAGGGAGGAATGGCTACACCTTC. Amino acid sequence: CSVELATGRNGYTF.

The genes are TRBV6-5 and TRBJ1-1, with TRBD1 identical over 7 bases. With V trimmed by 4 bases and J by 3 bases, 8 bases remained unmatched. Germline V CDR1 and CDR2: MNHEY, SVGAGI. The CDR3 totals 15 residues. Written as DNA, the CDR3 is TGTGCCAGCAGTTCAGTGACAGGGTTGGACACTGAAGCTTTCTTT. Its protein product is CASSSVTGLDTEAFF.